This T cell receptor (beta chain) was documented in a study of T cell responses to AZD1222 COVID-19 vaccine. The wider study: Recipients boosted at about 4 weeks or about 12 weeks are pooled. Study results and limitations: Nearly half of spike-specific TCRs reportedly target unmutated variant regions. Once two AZD1222 doses were given, Spike-specific TCR breadth and depth went up. Sampling captured repertoires only after the peak T cell response.

From germline, CDR1 is SQVTM and CDR2 ANQGSEA. Between the trimmed V and J ends, which lost 3 bases and 2 bases, there was a span of 0 bases. The CDR3 has 10 amino acids. Assay used: immunoSEQ multiplex PCR; TCRdb lists only in-frame clones, some missing. Of more than 250,000 clones in the sample, over 85% were seen once. On this clone: The antigen remains unidentified. Within the sample, other DNA sequences also encode this same CDR3.

This TCR was sampled from an adult in good health. The chain joins TRBV29-1 to TRBJ2-3, with D unclear. This material consisted of peripheral blood, taken on day 0 of AZD1222 vaccination. CDR3 amino acids: CSVDTDTQYF. The DNA for the CDR3 is TGCAGCGTTGACACAGATACGCAGTATTTT.